This entry is about one T cell receptor beta chain. This sample was included in a study of blood T cell repertoires in COVID-19. Study context: Samples taken during acute and convalescent COVID-19 were collected in the United States, Italy and Spain. In each case, the material was cDNA or gDNA derived from T cells, B-cell-depleted T cells, or PBMCs.

As processed by the authors: Nucleated cell number was recorded as an estimate derived from reference gene primer amplification. Sequenced by immunoSEQ multiplex PCR; TCRdb stores in-frame clones only, minus some. That table furnishes V, J and clone size, whereas the DNA furnished D and trimming. This table has around 91,000 clones, 79% appearing once. Input material: peripheral blood. The TCR originated in an elderly woman with active or convalescent COVID-19.

The CDR3 spells CASSAPGLSLYEQYF. Here the CDR3 DNA reads TGTGCCAGCAGCGCTCCGGGACTCAGTCTCTACGAGCAGTACTTC. The chain is built from TRBV5-6 and TRBJ2-7, with D perhaps matching TRBD2 (6 bases). Between the trimmed V and J ends, which lost 4 bases and 3 bases, there was a span of 17 bases. The CDR3 consists of 15 residues. Germline CDR1 SGHDT, CDR2 YYEEEE.